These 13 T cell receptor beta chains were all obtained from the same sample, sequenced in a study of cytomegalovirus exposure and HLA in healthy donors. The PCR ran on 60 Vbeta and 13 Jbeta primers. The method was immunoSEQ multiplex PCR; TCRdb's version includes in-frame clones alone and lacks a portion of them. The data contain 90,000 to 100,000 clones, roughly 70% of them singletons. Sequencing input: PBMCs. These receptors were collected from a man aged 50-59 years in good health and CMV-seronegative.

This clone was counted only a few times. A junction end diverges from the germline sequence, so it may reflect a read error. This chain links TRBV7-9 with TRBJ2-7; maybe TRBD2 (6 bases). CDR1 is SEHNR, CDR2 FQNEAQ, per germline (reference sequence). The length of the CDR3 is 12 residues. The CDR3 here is CSSSLGGREQYF. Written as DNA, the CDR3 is TGTTCCAGCAGCTTGGGTGGGAGGGAGCAGTACTTC.

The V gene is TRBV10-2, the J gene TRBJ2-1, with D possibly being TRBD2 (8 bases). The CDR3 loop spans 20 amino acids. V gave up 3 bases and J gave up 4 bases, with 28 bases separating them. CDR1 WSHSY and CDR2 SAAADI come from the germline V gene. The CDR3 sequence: CASSDGGGGGERGGYNEQFF. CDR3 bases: TGCGCCAGCAGTGACGGGGGGGGAGGGGGCGAGCGGGGAGGATACAATGAGCAGTTCTTC.

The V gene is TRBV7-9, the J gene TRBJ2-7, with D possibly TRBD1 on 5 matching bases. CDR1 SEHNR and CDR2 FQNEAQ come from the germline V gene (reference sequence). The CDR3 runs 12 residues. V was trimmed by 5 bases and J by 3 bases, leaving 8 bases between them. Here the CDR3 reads CASSLQDYEQYF. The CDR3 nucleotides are TGTGCCAGCAGCCTACAGGACTACGAGCAGTACTTC.

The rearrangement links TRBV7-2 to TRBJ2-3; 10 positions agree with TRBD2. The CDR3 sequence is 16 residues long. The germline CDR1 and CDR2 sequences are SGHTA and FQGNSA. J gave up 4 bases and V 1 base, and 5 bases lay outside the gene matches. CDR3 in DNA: TGTGCCAGCAGCTTAGGAAGCGGGAGGGCCCCAGATACGCAGTATTTT. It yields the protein CASSLGSGRAPDTQYF. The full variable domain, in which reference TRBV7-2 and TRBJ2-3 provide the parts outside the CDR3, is GAGVSQSPSNKVTEKGKDVELRCDPISGHTALYWYRQSLGQGLEFLIYFQGNSAPDKSGLPSDRFSAERTGGSVSTLTIQRTQQEDSAVYLCASSLGSGRAPDTQYFGPGTRLTVL.

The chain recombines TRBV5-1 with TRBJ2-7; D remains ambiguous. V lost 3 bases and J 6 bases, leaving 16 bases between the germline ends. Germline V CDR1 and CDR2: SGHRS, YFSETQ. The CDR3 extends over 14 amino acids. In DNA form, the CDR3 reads TGCGCCAGCAGCTCCGGGTCAAATTTTTTCGAGCAGTACTTC. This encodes CASSSGSNFFEQYF.

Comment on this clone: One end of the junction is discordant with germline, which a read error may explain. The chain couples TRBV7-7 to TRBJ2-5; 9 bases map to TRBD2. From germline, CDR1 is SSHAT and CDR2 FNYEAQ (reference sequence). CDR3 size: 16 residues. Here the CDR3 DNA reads TGTGCTAGCAGCTTAATGGTGGCGGGAGGGAAAGAGACCCAGTACTTC. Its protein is CASSLMVAGGKETQYF.

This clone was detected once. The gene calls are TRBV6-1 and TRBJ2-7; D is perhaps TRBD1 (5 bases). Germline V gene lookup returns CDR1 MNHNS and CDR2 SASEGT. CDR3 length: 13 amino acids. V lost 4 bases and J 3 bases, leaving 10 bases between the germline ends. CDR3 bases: TGTGCCAGCAGTGTGGCAGGGAACTACGAGCAGTACTTC. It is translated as CASSVAGNYEQYF.

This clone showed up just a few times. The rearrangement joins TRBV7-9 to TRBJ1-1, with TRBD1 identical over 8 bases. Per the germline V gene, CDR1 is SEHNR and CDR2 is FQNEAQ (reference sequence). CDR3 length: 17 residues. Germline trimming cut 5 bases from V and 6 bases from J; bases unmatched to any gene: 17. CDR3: CASSQDPQGTGGAEAFF. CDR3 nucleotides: TGTGCCAGCAGCCAAGATCCCCAGGGAACAGGGGGAGCTGAAGCTTTCTTT.

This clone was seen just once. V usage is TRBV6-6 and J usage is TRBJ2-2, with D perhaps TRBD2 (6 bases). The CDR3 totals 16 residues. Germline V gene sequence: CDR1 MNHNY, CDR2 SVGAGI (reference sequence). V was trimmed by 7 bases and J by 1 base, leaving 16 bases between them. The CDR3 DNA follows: TGTGCCAGCACCCCGTTCGGGGGAATGAACACCGGGGAGCTGTTTTTT. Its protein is CASTPFGGMNTGELFF.

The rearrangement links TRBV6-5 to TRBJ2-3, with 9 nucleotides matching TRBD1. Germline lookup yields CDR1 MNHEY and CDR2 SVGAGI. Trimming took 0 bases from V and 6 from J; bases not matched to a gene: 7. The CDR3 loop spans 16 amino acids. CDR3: CASSYSGQGGSDTQYF. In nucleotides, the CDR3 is TGTGCCAGCAGTTACTCGGGACAGGGAGGTTCGGATACGCAGTATTTT.

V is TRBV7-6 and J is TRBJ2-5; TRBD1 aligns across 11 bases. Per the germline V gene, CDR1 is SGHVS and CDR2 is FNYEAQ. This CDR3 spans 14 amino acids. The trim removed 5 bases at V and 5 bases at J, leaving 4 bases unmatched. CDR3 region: CASSGQGARETQYF. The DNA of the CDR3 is TGTGCCAGCAGCGGACAGGGGGCTAGGGAGACCCAGTACTTC.

The CDR3 spells CASSYRTGQGYEQYF. Written as DNA, the CDR3 is TGCGCCAGCAGCTACAGGACGGGACAGGGTTACGAGCAGTACTTC. The J gene is TRBJ2-7, the V gene TRBV5-1, with 9 bases that match TRBD1. The CDR3 covers 15 residues. With 3 bases clipped from V and 4 bases from J, the junction kept 8 bases outside the gene matches. Looked up from germline, CDR1 is SGHRS and CDR2 is YFSETQ.

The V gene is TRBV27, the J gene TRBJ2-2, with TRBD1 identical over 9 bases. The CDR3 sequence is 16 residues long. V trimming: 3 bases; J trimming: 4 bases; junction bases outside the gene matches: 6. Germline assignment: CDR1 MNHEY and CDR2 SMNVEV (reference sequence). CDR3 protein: CASSFYRGRVTGELFF. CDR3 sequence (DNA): TGTGCCAGCAGTTTTTACAGGGGGCGGGTCACCGGGGAGCTGTTTTTT.